The text below deals with one T cell receptor beta chain. No antigen is known for it. No per-base quality is available; no much larger clone lies one base away. The library was built by means of the immunoSEQ multiplex PCR assay. As stored in TCRdb, this immuneACCESS dataset retains in-frame rearrangements with V and J assigned. A fraction of the clones does not appear; measured against another copy, unresolved V genes explain less than half of the discrepancy, and the remainder lacks a known reason. The sample table lists 3,000 to 4,000 clones, about 62% of them with a count of one. The top ten constitute 50% to 70% of the sample. These data belong to a study of T cells in narcolepsy (dated by TCRdb to between 2018 and 2020). Study-wide context: Patients with narcolepsy type 1 or type 2 (NT1, NT2) and healthy control donors were enrolled in the study. To look for autoreactive T cells in narcolepsy patients that target self-antigens of hypocretin neurons (hypocretin, TRIB2), the study used TCR Vbeta sequencing to follow clonotypes in blood and CSF.

What the authors observed across the whole study: Plots comparing CSF and blood CD4+ T cell clonotypes from the same patient highlighted HCRT-specific and TRIB2-specific autoreactive clonotypes. Autoreactive clonotypes were reported to be detected serially in the blood of the same patients and of different patients, but not in the blood of healthy controls.

V is shortened by 1 base, J by 1 base, and the region joining them spans 1 base. The CDR3 runs 12 amino acids, cysteine and phenylalanine included. Only the CDR3 part of the read is kept: 36 bases, read in frame from the first base. The germline V gene (reference sequence) supplies CDR1 GTSNPN and CDR2 SVGIG. To allow TCR Vbeta sequencing and a comparison with CSF CD8+ T cells, memory CD8+ T cells were sorted ex vivo from the blood of patients. The TCR sequence derives from a human donor with narcolepsy. Recombination linked TRBV30 to TRBJ2-2, with the D gene not confidently named. Sequenced sample: CD45RA- memory CD8+ T cells from PBMCs. In light of the paper, this sample's cell subset or site label describes: memory T cells sorted ex vivo from peripheral blood. The DNA sequence reads TGTGCCTGGAGTGGGAACACCGGGGAGCTGTTTTTT. This translates into CAWSGNTGELFF.